The 7 T cell receptor beta chains below all came from one sample that was sequenced in a study of identical twins. A single record per CDR3 protein comes from TCRdb applying MiXCR to the 5' RACE reads. This table has some 100,000 distinct CDR3 sequences, 5.9% appearing once. The material sequenced was memory T cells sorted from blood. Every receptor here comes from a woman aged 45-59 years in good health.

This clonotype has ten or more counts. This chain joins TRBV14 and TRBJ2-5, with a tentative D call TRBD1 (5 bases). Germline-derived CDR1 and CDR2 are SGHDN and FVKESK. This CDR3 contains 14 residues. Trimming removed 4 bases at V and 4 bases at J, with 13 bases between. In nucleotides, the CDR3 is TGTGCCAGCAGCCGTCCAGGGCTGCGAGAGACCCAGTACTTC. It translates to CASSRPGLRETQYF.

This clonotype was observed many times. The rearrangement links TRBV27 to TRBJ2-1; possible D gene TRBD1, 5 bases. V was pared by 10 bases and J by 0 bases, with 10 bases between. The germline CDR1 and CDR2 sequences are MNHEY and SMNVEV (reference sequence). This CDR3 is built from 13 residues. This chain's CDR3 is CATWTTSYNEQFF. CDR3 sequence (DNA): TGTGCCACCTGGACAACCTCCTACAATGAGCAGTTCTTC.

The sample holds many counts of this clonotype. The CDR3 loop is CASSQDPGIGTDTQYF. The CDR3 DNA reads as TGTGCCAGCAGCCAAGATCCTGGGATCGGGACAGATACGCAGTATTTT. The chain joins TRBV3-1 to TRBJ2-3; D gene ambiguous. There are 16 residues in the CDR3. V dropped 0 bases and J dropped 3 bases, with 13 bases sitting between them. Germline V CDR1 and CDR2: LGHDT, YNNKEL (reference sequence).

The V gene is TRBV11-2, the J gene TRBJ2-5, with D possibly matching TRBD2 (6 bases). Deletions cut 6 bases from V and 4 bases from J, with 24 bases between. CDR1 SGHAT and CDR2 FQNNGV come from the germline V gene. The CDR3 spans 17 residues. The CDR3 sequence: CASSPNRVIGSGETQYF. The CDR3 DNA is TGTGCCAGCAGTCCTAACCGCGTGATCGGGAGTGGAGAGACCCAGTACTTC.

The chain is built from TRBV11-3 and TRBJ2-3; D is ambiguous. Deletions cut 3 bases from V and 2 bases from J, with 9 bases between. Germline loops: CDR1 SGHNT, CDR2 YENEEA. This CDR3 has 14 residues. The CDR3 bases are TGTGCCAGCAGCTTCTACGGCCCCACAGATACGCAGTATTTT. Translation gives CASSFYGPTDTQYF.

This clonotype was detected ten times or more. CDR3 DNA sequence: TGTGCCAGCTCACCGGGGCCGGGACTAGCGGGAGTCACAGATACGCAGTATTTT. Its protein is CASSPGPGLAGVTDTQYF. The chain links TRBV18 to TRBJ2-3; 14 bases are shared with TRBD2. Germline loops: CDR1 KGHSH, CDR2 LQKENI. Trimming took 3 bases from V and 2 from J; bases not matched to a gene: 7. The CDR3 extends over 18 amino acids.

This clonotype was seen at least ten times. This chain links TRBV5-5 with TRBJ2-1, with a possible D match to TRBD2 (6 bases). Trimming cost V 3 bases and J 2 bases, with 15 bases left between them. The germline gives CDR1 SGHKS, CDR2 YYEKEE (reference sequence). CDR3 length: 16 amino acids. The CDR3 region has the DNA TGTGCCAGCAGCTCCCTAGGCGGGAAGGCCTACAATGAGCAGTTCTTC. Protein sequence: CASSSLGGKAYNEQFF.